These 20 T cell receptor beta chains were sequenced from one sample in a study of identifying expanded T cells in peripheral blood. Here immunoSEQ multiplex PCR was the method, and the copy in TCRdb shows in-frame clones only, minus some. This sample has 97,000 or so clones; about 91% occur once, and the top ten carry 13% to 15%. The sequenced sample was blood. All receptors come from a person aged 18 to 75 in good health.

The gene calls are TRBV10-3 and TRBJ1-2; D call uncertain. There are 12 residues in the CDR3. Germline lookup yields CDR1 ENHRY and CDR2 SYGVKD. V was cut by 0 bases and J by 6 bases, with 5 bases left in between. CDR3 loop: CAISESRDGYTF. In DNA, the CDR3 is TGTGCCATCAGTGAGTCAAGAGATGGCTACACCTTC.

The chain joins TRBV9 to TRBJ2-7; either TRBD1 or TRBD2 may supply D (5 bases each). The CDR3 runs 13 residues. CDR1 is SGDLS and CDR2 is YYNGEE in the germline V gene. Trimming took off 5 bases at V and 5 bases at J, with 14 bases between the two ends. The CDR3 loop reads CASSPLGVHEQYF. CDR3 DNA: TGTGCCAGCAGTCCACTGGGGGTACACGAGCAGTACTTC.

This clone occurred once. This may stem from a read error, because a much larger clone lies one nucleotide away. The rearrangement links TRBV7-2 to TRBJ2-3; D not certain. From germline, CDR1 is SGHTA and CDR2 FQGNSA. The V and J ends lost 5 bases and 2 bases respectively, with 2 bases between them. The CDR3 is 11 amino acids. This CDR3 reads CASSATDTQYF. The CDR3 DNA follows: TGTGCCAGCAGCGCCACAGATACGCAGTATTTT.

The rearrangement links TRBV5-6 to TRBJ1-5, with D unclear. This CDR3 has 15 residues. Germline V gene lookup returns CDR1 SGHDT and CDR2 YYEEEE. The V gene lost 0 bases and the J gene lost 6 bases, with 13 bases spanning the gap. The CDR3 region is CASSLGWGLGQPQHF. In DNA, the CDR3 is TGTGCCAGCAGCTTGGGATGGGGTCTTGGTCAGCCCCAGCATTTT.

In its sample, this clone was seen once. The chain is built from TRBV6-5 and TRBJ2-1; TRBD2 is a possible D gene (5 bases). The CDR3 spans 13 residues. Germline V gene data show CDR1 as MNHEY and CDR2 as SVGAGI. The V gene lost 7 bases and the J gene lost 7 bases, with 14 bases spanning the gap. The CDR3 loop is CASKEGRGNEQFF. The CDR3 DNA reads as TGTGCCAGCAAAGAGGGTAGAGGGAATGAGCAGTTCTTC.

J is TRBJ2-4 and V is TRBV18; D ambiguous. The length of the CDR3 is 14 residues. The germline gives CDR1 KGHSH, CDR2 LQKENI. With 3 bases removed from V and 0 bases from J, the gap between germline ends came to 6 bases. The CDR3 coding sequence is TGTGCCAGCTCACCTACCTTAGCCAAAAACATTCAGTACTTC. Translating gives CASSPTLAKNIQYF.

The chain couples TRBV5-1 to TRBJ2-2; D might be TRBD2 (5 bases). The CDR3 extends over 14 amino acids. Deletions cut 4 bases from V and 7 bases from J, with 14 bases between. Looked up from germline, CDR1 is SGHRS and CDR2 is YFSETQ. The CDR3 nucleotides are TGCGCCAGCAGCCTTAGGGAGCTTATCGGGGAGCTGTTTTTT. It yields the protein CASSLRELIGELFF.

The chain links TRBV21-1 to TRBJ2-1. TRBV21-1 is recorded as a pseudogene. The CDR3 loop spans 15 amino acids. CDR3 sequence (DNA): TGTGCCAGCAGCGAGACACCGGGCTTCAAGAATGAGCAGTTCTTC. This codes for CASSETPGFKNEQFF.

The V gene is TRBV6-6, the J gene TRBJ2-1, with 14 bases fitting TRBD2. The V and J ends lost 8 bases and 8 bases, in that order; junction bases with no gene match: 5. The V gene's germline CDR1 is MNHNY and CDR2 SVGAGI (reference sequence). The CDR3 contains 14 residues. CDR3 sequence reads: CASRLAGGVDEQFF. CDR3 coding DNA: TGTGCCAGCCGACTAGCGGGAGGGGTTGATGAGCAGTTCTTC.

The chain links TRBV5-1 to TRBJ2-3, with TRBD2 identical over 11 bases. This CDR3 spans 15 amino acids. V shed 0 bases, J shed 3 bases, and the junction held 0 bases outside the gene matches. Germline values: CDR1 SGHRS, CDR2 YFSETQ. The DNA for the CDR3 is TGCGCCAGCAGCTTGGCTAGCGGGGGGACAGATACGCAGTATTTT. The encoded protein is CASSLASGGTDTQYF.

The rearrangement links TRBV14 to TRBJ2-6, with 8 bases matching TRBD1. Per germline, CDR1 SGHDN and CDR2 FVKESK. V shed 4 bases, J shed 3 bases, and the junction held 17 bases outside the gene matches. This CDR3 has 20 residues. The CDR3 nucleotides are TGTGCCAGCAGCCTTCAATACGGACAGGGAAGACTTGGTGGGGCCAACGTCCTGACTTTC. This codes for CASSLQYGQGRLGGANVLTF.

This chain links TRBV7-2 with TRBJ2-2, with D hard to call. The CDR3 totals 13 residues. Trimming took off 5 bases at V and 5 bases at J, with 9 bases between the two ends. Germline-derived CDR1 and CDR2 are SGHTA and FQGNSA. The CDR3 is CASSLQLTGELFF. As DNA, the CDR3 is TGTGCCAGCAGCCTACAGTTGACCGGGGAGCTGTTTTTT.

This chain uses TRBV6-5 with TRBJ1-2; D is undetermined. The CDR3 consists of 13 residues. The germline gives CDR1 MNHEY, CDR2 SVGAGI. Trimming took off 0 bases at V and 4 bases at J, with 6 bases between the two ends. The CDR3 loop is CASSYSLSYGYTF. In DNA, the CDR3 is TGTGCCAGCAGTTACTCTCTCAGCTATGGCTACACCTTC.

CDR3 sequence (DNA): TGTGCCAGCAGTTCCCTGGACACCCTTCGCTCCTACGAGCAGTACTTC. Its protein product is CASSSLDTLRSYEQYF. The rearrangement links TRBV27 to TRBJ2-7, with D maybe TRBD1 (5 bases). Looked up from germline, CDR1 is MNHEY and CDR2 is SMNVEV (reference sequence). This CDR3 region has 16 residues. V shed 4 bases and J shed 0 bases, with 16 bases lying between them.

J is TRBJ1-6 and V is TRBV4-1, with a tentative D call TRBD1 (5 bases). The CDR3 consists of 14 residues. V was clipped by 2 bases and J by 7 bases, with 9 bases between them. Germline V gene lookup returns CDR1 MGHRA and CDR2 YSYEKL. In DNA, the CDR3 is TGCGCCAGCAGCCAATTGGGGGTAAATTCACCCCTCCACTTT. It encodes CASSQLGVNSPLHF.

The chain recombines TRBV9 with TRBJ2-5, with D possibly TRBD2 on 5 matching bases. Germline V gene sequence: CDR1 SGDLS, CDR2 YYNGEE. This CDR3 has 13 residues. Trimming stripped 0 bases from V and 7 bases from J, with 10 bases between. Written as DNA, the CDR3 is TGTGCCAGCAGCGTAGATGAGGGTTCGACCCAGTACTTC. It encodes CASSVDEGSTQYF.

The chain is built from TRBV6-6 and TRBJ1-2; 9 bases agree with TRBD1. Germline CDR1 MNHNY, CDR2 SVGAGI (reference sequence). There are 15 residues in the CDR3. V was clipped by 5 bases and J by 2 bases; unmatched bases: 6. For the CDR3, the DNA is TGTGCCAGCAGTGCCAGGACAGGGGAGAACTATGGCTACACCTTC. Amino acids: CASSARTGENYGYTF.

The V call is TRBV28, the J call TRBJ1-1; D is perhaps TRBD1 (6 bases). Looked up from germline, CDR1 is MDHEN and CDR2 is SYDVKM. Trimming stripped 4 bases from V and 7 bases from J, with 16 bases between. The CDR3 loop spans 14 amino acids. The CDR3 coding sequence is TGTGCCAGCAGTTCCCCGGGGGGGCCTGGTGAAGCTTTCTTT. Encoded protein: CASSSPGGPGEAFF.

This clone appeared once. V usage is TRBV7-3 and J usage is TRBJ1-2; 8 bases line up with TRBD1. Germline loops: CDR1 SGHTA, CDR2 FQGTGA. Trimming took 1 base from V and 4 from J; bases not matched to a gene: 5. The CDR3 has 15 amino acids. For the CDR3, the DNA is TGTGCCAGCAGCTTAATTCGCCAGGGGGCCTATGGCTACACCTTC. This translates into CASSLIRQGAYGYTF.

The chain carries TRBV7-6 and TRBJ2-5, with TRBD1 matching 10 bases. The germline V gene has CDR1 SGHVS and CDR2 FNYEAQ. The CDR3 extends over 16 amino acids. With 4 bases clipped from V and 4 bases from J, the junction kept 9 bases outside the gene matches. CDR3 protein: CASSSPGTGVGETQYF. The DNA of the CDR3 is TGTGCCAGCAGCTCGCCCGGGACAGGGGTGGGAGAGACCCAGTACTTC.